The text below deals with one T cell receptor beta chain. Its antigen is not identified. As defined, naive CD8 cells were CD45RO-negative and positively selected for CCR7, with terminally differentiated effector memory CD45RA+ cells excluded. This record belongs to a study of shared clonotypes between healthy human individuals. Across several immunoSEQ plates, the genomic DNA of each subset was split evenly. Each PCR replicate from the sorted subsets contained about 200 ng DNA, which is about 31,000 T cell genomes. Libraries were prepared by immunoSEQ multiplex PCR; TCRdb keeps only in-frame clonotypes and omits some of them. This sample yields about 600,000 clones, of which 95% are seen a single time; 0.11% belongs to the top ten. The germline V gene encodes CDR1 SEHNR and CDR2 FQNEAQ (reference sequence). The CDR3 covers 15 residues. Trimming shortened V by 5 bases and J by 3 bases, and 16 bases separated the two germline ends.

Study-wide points: Naive subsets tended to show greater estimated richness than memory subsets. Naive CD4 clonotype sharing across several donors was approximately 5%.

The V call is TRBV7-9, the J call TRBJ2-5; the D gene is possibly TRBD2 (6 bases). Sequencing was done on a sample of naive CD8+ T cells sorted from blood. This receptor was taken from a woman aged 25 to 39 in good health. CDR3 residues: CASSHPPGAEETQYF. For the CDR3, the DNA is TGTGCCAGCAGCCATCCTCCGGGAGCAGAAGAGACCCAGTACTTC.